Sequencing of this T cell receptor beta chain was carried out in a study of Ad26.COV2.S vaccination and SARS-CoV-2 variants. Whole-study context: Dosing was one shot or two shots 56 days apart.

Using immunoSEQ multiplex PCR, the repertoire was profiled, and TCRdb retains in-frame clones only, with some absent. This repertoire shows some 370,000 clones, roughly 85% found once; its top ten account for 7% to 9.5%. The treatment is: 15 to 20 received Ad26.COV2.S at low or high dose, single or two shots; a few received placebo; per-sample allocation not given. Day 63 after the first vaccine or placebo injection was the time point for sampling. An Ad26 vector expressing Wuhan-strain SARS-CoV-2 spike served as the vaccine. As concerns this clone: No antigen is known for it.

General study points: It was reported that spike-specific CD8+ and CD4+ T cell responses were substantially broad after vaccination.

The V gene's germline CDR1 is LNHDA and CDR2 SQIVND (reference sequence). Trimming left V 5 bases short and J 2 bases short, with 22 bases between. CDR3 length: 17 amino acids. This rearrangement joins TRBV19 to TRBJ2-7; tentative D call: TRBD1 (5 bases). This sample comprised peripheral blood, obtained in a trial of Ad26.COV2.S vaccine versus placebo. This TCR came from a person aged 18-65 years who received the Ad26.COV2.S COVID-19 vaccine or a placebo. Written as DNA, the CDR3 is TGTGCCAGTAGTGCAAATCCACGGAACAGGTTCGCCTACGAGCAGTACTTC. Its protein product is CASSANPRNRFAYEQYF. Together with reference TRBV19 and TRBJ2-7, the CDR3 gives the full variable domain: DGGITQSPKYLFRKEGQNVTLSCEQNLNHDAMYWYRQDPGQGLRLIYYSQIVNDFQKGDIAEGYSVSREKKESFPLTVTSAQKNPTAFYLCASSANPRNRFAYEQYFGPGTRLTVT.